Below are 27 T cell receptor beta chains sequenced from a single sample in a study of blood T cell repertoires in COVID-19. Produced via immunoSEQ multiplex PCR; TCRdb's table is partial and in-frame only. In the table there are 75,000 to 95,000 clones, 80% of which are singletons. Material: peripheral blood. These receptors originate from a woman in her 40s with active or convalescent COVID-19.

The chain links TRBV27 to TRBJ1-6; TRBD1 is a possible D gene (6 bases). Per the germline V gene, CDR1 is MNHEY and CDR2 is SMNVEV (reference sequence). The CDR3 loop spans 14 amino acids. V lost 2 bases and J lost 11, with 13 bases in between. Here the CDR3 reads CASSLIRGRAPLHF. The DNA for the CDR3 is TGTGCCAGCAGTTTAATCAGGGGAAGGGCACCCCTCCACTTT.

V usage is TRBV12-2 and J usage is TRBJ2-7; the table's TRBD2 call for D was not verified on the DNA. TRBV12-2 is a recognized pseudogene. The CDR3 totals 15 residues. The CDR3 reads CASRLSLEGFHEQYF. In DNA, the CDR3 is TGTGCAAGTCGCTTAAGTTTGGAGGGTTTTCACGAGCAGTACTTC.

The chain uses TRBV7-2 and TRBJ1-2; D is possibly TRBD1 (6 bases). With 2 bases removed from V and 8 bases from J, the gap between germline ends came to 12 bases. The CDR3 is 13 residues long. The germline V gene encodes CDR1 SGHTA and CDR2 FQGNSA. The DNA of the CDR3 is TGTGCCAGCAGCTTACAGGGGAGGGAAGGCTACACCTTC. It yields the protein CASSLQGREGYTF.

The V and J genes are TRBV28 and TRBJ2-4; D not resolved. Trimming stripped 5 bases from V and 4 bases from J, with 9 bases between. CDR3 size: 13 residues. The germline V gene encodes CDR1 MDHEN and CDR2 SYDVKM. Here the CDR3 DNA reads TGTGCCAGCAGTGAGGTTGGGAAAAACATTCAGTACTTC. Protein product: CASSEVGKNIQYF.

The V gene is TRBV19, the J gene TRBJ2-3; D call uncertain. The germline V gene encodes CDR1 LNHDA and CDR2 SQIVND (reference sequence). V was pared by 5 bases and J by 2 bases, with 17 bases between. The CDR3 totals 16 residues. The CDR3: CASSGGSSRNTDTQYF. The CDR3 DNA sequence: TGTGCCAGTAGTGGCGGATCTTCGAGGAACACAGATACGCAGTATTTT.

This clone was found once. V is TRBV7-6 and J is TRBJ2-5, with a weak D call TRBD1 (6 bases). Trimming took off 5 bases at V and 1 base at J, with 11 bases between the two ends. Germline lookup yields CDR1 SGHVS and CDR2 FNYEAQ. CDR3 length: 14 amino acids. CDR3 in amino acids: CASSPTGIQETQYF. Here the CDR3 DNA reads TGTGCCAGCAGCCCAACAGGGATCCAAGAGACCCAGTACTTC.

The V and J genes are TRBV30 and TRBJ2-4, with TRBD1 matching 10 bases. The CDR3 totals 14 residues. J lost 6 bases, V lost 5 bases, and 7 bases had no gene match. Germline CDR1 GTSNPN, CDR2 SVGIG (reference sequence). Written as DNA, the CDR3 is TGTGCCTGGGAGGCGAGGGACAGGGGAAACATTCAGTACTTC. Translating it yields CAWEARDRGNIQYF.

The chain has TRBV6-2 or TRBV6-3 and TRBJ2-3, with D possibly being TRBD2 (5 bases). Germline values: CDR1 MNHEY, CDR2 SVGEGT. Trimming took off 4 bases at V and 0 bases at J, with 8 bases between the two ends. This CDR3 contains 14 residues. The CDR3 reads CASSSLVSTDTQYF. CDR3 nucleotide sequence: TGTGCCAGCAGTTCACTAGTTAGCACAGATACGCAGTATTTT.

The chain couples TRBV5-8 to TRBJ1-2, with 8 bases fitting TRBD1. The CDR3 contains 14 residues. The germline V gene encodes CDR1 SGHTS and CDR2 YDEGEE. V shed 1 base, J shed 4 bases, and the junction held 3 bases outside the gene matches. This CDR3 is CASSLRQGSYGYTF. The CDR3 DNA follows: TGTGCCAGCAGCTTGAGACAGGGGAGCTATGGCTACACCTTC.

This clone was recorded only once. The chain recombines TRBV28 with TRBJ2-7, with 8 bases matching TRBD2. The ends lost 3 bases at V and 4 bases at J; junction bases unmatched: 2. CDR3 size: 13 residues. The V gene's germline CDR1 is MDHEN and CDR2 SYDVKM. CDR3 bases: TGTGCCAGCAGTTTGGCTAGCGGGTACGAGCAGTACTTC. Residues: CASSLASGYEQYF.

The V and J genes are TRBV2 and TRBJ2-7; 9 nucleotides match TRBD2. The CDR3 sequence is 14 residues long. The germline CDR1 and CDR2 sequences are SNHLY and FYNNEI. V lost 6 bases to trimming and J lost 6 bases; unmatched junction nucleotides: 9. The CDR3 region is CASRKAGGPREQYF. CDR3 DNA sequence: TGTGCCAGCAGAAAAGCGGGAGGACCCCGCGAGCAGTACTTC.

The V and J genes are TRBV15 and TRBJ1-4, with TRBD1 matching 9 bases. The V gene's germline CDR1 is LNHNV and CDR2 YYDKDF (reference sequence). The CDR3 has 13 amino acids. V shed 4 bases, J shed 13 bases, and the junction held 7 bases outside the gene matches. The DNA for the CDR3 is TGTGCCACCAGCAACGGACAGGGGATCCGACTGTTTTTT. Its translation is CATSNGQGIRLFF.

The chain links TRBV12-3 or TRBV12-4 to TRBJ1-3, with no clear D. This CDR3 has 12 amino acids. Between the trimmed V and J ends, which lost 6 bases and 4 bases, there was a span of 7 bases. The CDR3 sequence is CASRTGGNTIYF. In DNA form, the CDR3 reads TGTGCCAGCAGAACGGGGGGAAACACCATATATTTT.

The chain combines TRBV7-3 with TRBJ2-1; TRBD2 might be the D (5 bases). The CDR3 sequence is 15 residues long. The V gene lost 2 bases and the J gene lost 5 bases, with 13 bases spanning the gap. In germline, CDR1 is SGHTA, CDR2 FQGTGA. DNA of the CDR3: TGTGCCAGCAGCTTAGGGTCCCCGCGGGACAATGAGCAGTTCTTC. Its translation is CASSLGSPRDNEQFF.

V gene TRBV14 combines with J gene TRBJ1-2; a possible D gene is TRBD1 (5 bases). The germline gives CDR1 SGHDN, CDR2 FVKESK. The CDR3 is 14 amino acids. V was trimmed by 0 bases and J by 4 bases, leaving 9 bases between them. The CDR3: CASSQDNRPYGYTF. The CDR3 nucleotides read TGTGCCAGCAGCCAAGATAACAGGCCCTATGGCTACACCTTC. Supplemented by reference TRBV14 and TRBJ1-2, the full variable domain reads EAGVTQFPSHSVIEKGQTVTLRCDPISGHDNLYWYRRVMGKEIKFLLHFVKESKQDESGMPNNRFLAERTGGTYSTLKVQPAELEDSGVYFCASSQDNRPYGYTFGSGTRLTVV.

V gene TRBV6-4 combines with J gene TRBJ2-3; D is perhaps TRBD2 (5 bases). There are 13 residues in the CDR3. The ends were cut back, 0 bases at V and 7 bases at J, with 8 bases in the middle. In germline, CDR1 is MRHNA, CDR2 SNTAGT. CDR3 nucleotides: TGTGCCAGCAGTGACTCGAACGGGAATACGCAGTATTTT. This encodes CASSDSNGNTQYF.

The rearrangement links TRBV7-8 to TRBJ2-1, with 9 positions matching TRBD2. V was pared by 5 bases and J by 9 bases, with 11 bases of the junction left unmatched. Germline V lookup: CDR1 SGHVS, CDR2 FQNEAQ. The CDR3 runs 15 residues. The CDR3 protein is CASSQGRGGAFEQFF. In DNA form, the CDR3 reads TGTGCCAGCAGCCAAGGTCGCGGGGGGGCCTTTGAGCAGTTCTTC. The entire variable domain, with the rest obtained from reference TRBV7-8 and TRBJ2-1, is as follows: GAGVSQSPRYKVAKRGQDVALRCDPISGHVSLFWYQQALGQGPEFLTYFQNEAQLDKSGLPSDRFFAERPEGSVSTLKIQRTQQEDSAVYLCASSQGRGGAFEQFFGPGTRLTVL.

The chain is built from TRBV2 and TRBJ1-1, with 12 nucleotides matching TRBD1. This CDR3 is built from 14 residues. The ends lost 6 bases at V and 6 bases at J; junction bases unmatched: 5. Germline V CDR1 and CDR2: SNHLY, FYNNEI. DNA of the CDR3: TGTGCCAGCAGGGGACAGGGGGCTCTCGCTGAAGCTTTCTTT. It encodes CASRGQGALAEAFF. The full variable domain, its missing parts supplied by reference TRBV2 and TRBJ1-1, is EPEVTQTPSHQVTQMGQEVILRCVPISNHLYFYWYRQILGQKVEFLVSFYNNEISEKSEIFDDQFSVERPDGSNFTLKIRSTKLEDSAMYFCASRGQGALAEAFFGQGTRLTVV.

This chain links TRBV27 with TRBJ2-5, with TRBD1 matching over 7 bases. The CDR3 totals 13 residues. Looked up from germline, CDR1 is MNHEY and CDR2 is SMNVEV (reference sequence). The V segment lost 5 bases and the J segment 1 base; nucleotides outside the gene matches: 1. The CDR3 is CASSRQGQETQYF. CDR3 DNA: TGTGCCAGCAGTCGACAGGGCCAAGAGACCCAGTACTTC.

V usage is TRBV27 and J usage is TRBJ2-7; 8 bases map to TRBD2. The V and J ends lost 5 bases and 3 bases, in that order; junction bases with no gene match: 27. This CDR3 region has 21 residues. Germline CDR1 is MNHEY and CDR2 is SMNVEV (reference sequence). DNA of the CDR3: TGTGCCAGCAGTCCGCGGACCGGGGACTTAGAGCGGGAGTTTAGACGCTACGAGCAGTACTTC. Translating it yields CASSPRTGDLEREFRRYEQYF.

The chain carries TRBV12-3 or TRBV12-4 and TRBJ2-3; D gene unclear. Trimming cost V 6 bases and J 0 bases, with 7 bases left between them. CDR3 length: 13 amino acids. The CDR3 sequence: CASRSSSTDTQYF. CDR3 DNA sequence: TGTGCCAGCAGGTCCTCTAGCACAGATACGCAGTATTTT.

Concerning this clone: The germline gene is not matched at one end of the junction; a read error may be the cause. The chain couples TRBV6-5 to TRBJ2-7, with 7 bases aligning to TRBD2. The CDR3 contains 16 residues. CDR1 is MNHEY, CDR2 SVGAGI, per germline. CDR3 nucleotides: TGTGCGAGCAGTTATGCTTCGGCGGGGCGGCGGGGGGAGCAGTACTTC. It codes for CASSYASAGRRGEQYF.

This clone has a single count. The chain couples TRBV19 to TRBJ1-4; D might be TRBD1 (6 bases). The ends were cut back, 8 bases at V and 8 bases at J, with 15 bases in the middle. This CDR3 has 13 amino acids. In germline, CDR1 is LNHDA, CDR2 SQIVND (reference sequence). CDR3 nucleotides: TGTGCCAGTGCCCCAGGGGTCGGCGAAAAACTGTTTTTT. Its protein is CASAPGVGEKLFF. Full variable domain (remainder filled in from reference TRBV19 and TRBJ1-4): DGGITQSPKYLFRKEGQNVTLSCEQNLNHDAMYWYRQDPGQGLRLIYYSQIVNDFQKGDIAEGYSVSREKKESFPLTVTSAQKNPTAFYLCASAPGVGEKLFFGSGTQLSVL.

The V and J genes are TRBV18 and TRBJ2-1, with D possibly TRBD1 on 6 matching bases. CDR1 is KGHSH and CDR2 is LQKENI in the germline V gene. Between the trimmed V and J ends, which lost 0 bases and 9 bases, there was a span of 18 bases. This CDR3 comprises 16 residues. Here the CDR3 DNA reads TGTGCCAGCTCACCACCCTCAGGGGAAGGGTGGGGTGAGCAGTTCTTC. Translating gives CASSPPSGEGWGEQFF.

There are a few counts of this clone. J is TRBJ2-1 and V is TRBV6-5; 8 bases line up with TRBD1. V shed 8 bases and J 8 bases; nucleotides not matched to a gene: 11. Germline assignment: CDR1 MNHEY and CDR2 SVGAGI. The CDR3 sequence is 14 residues long. CDR3 bases: TGTGCCAGCCTAAACTGGGACAGGAGCTATGAGCAGTTCTTC. Translated: CASLNWDRSYEQFF.

This clone has more than one count but fewer than ten. The rearrangement joins TRBV5-1 to TRBJ2-2; TRBD1 matches at 9 bases. Germline V lookup: CDR1 SGHRS, CDR2 YFSETQ. The junction had 9 bases not matched to a gene; V was cut back by 2 bases and J by 7 bases. This CDR3 spans 16 amino acids. CDR3 amino acids: CASSFGTGRDGGELFF. CDR3 DNA: TGCGCCAGCAGCTTTGGGACAGGGCGGGACGGCGGGGAGCTGTTTTTT.

The chain has TRBV30 and TRBJ2-5; D uncertain. The CDR3 runs to 13 residues. Trimming cost V 0 bases and J 5 bases, with 10 bases left between them. CDR1 and CDR2 (germline): GTSNPN, SVGIG (reference sequence). CDR3 in amino acids: CAWSVLPQETQYF. In DNA form, the CDR3 reads TGTGCCTGGAGTGTCTTGCCCCAGGAGACCCAGTACTTC.